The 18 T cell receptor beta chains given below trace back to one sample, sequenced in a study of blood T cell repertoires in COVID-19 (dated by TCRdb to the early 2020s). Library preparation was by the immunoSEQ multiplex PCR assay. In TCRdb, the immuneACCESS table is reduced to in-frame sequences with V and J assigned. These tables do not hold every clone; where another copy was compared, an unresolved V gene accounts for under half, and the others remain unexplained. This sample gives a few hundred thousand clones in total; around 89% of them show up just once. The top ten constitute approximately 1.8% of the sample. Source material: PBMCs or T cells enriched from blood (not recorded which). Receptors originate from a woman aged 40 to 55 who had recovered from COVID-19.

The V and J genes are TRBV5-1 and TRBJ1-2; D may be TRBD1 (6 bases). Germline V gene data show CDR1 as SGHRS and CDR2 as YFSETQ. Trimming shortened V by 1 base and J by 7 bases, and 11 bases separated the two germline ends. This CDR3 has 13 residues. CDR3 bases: TGCGCCAGCAGCTTGTCAGGGGAGGGTGGCTACACCTTC. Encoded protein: CASSLSGEGGYTF. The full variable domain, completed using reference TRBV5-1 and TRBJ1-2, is KAGVTQTPRYLIKTRGQQVTLSCSPISGHRSVSWYQQTPGQGLQFLFEYFSETQRNKGNFPGRFSGRQFSNSRSEMNVSTLELGDSALYLCASSLSGEGGYTFGSGTRLTVV.

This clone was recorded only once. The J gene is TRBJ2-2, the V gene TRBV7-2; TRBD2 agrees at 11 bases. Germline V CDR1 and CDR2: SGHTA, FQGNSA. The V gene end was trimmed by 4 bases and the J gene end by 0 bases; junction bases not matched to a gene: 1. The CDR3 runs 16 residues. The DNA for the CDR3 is TGTGCCAGCAGCTCGGGACTAGCGGCGAACACCGGGGAGCTGTTTTTT. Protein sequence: CASSSGLAANTGELFF.

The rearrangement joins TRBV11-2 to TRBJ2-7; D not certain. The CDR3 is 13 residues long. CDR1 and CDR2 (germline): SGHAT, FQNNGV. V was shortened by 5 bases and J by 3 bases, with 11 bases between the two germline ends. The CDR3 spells CASSPLVYYEQYF. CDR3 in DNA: TGTGCCAGCAGCCCACTTGTTTACTACGAGCAGTACTTC.

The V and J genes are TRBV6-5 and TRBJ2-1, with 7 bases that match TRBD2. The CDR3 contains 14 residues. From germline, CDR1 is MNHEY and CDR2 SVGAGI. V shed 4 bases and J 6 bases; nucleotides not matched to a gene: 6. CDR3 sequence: CASSSWEGPNEQFF. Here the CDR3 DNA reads TGTGCCAGCAGTTCCTGGGAGGGACCCAATGAGCAGTTCTTC.

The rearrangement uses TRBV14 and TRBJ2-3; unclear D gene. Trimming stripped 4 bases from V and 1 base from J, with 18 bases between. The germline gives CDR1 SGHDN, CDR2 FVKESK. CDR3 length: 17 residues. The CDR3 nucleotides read TGTGCCAGCAGCCGGCAAATAAGACATCTGCGCACAGATACGCAGTATTTT. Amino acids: CASSRQIRHLRTDTQYF.

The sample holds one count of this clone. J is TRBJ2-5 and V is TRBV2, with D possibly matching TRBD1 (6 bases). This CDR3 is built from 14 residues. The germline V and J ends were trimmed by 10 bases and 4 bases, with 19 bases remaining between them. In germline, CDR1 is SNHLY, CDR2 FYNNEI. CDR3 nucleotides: TGTGCCACCAACAGGGCCACGCAGGGAGAGACCCAGTACTTC. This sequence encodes CATNRATQGETQYF.

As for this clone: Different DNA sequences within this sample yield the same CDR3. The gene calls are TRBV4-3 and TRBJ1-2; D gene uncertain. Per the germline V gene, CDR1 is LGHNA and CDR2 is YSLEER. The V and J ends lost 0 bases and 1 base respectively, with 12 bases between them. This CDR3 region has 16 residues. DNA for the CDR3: TGCGCCAGCAGCCAAGATGGTGGAGGAATTAACTATGGCTACACCTTC. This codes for CASSQDGGGINYGYTF.

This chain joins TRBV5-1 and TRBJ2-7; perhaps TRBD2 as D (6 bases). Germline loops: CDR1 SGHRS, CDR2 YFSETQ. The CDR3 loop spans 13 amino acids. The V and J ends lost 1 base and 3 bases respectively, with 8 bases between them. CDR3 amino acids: CASSLSGGYEQYF. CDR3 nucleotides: TGCGCCAGCAGCTTGTCCGGGGGCTACGAGCAGTACTTC.

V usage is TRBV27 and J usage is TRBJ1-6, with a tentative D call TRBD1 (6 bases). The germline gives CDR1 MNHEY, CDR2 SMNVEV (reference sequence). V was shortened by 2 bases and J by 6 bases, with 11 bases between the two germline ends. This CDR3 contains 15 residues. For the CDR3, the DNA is TGTGCCAGCAGTTTAGTGGACAGAGTTAATTCACCCCTCCACTTT. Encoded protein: CASSLVDRVNSPLHF.

The CDR3 region is CASSLRAETQYF. Here the CDR3 DNA reads TGTGCCAGCAGCTTGAGGGCAGAGACCCAGTACTTC. The J gene is TRBJ2-5, the V gene TRBV7-9; TRBD2 might be the D (5 bases). Looked up from germline, CDR1 is SEHNR and CDR2 is FQNEAQ (reference sequence). CDR3 length: 12 amino acids. V was cut by 3 bases and J by 4 bases, with 6 bases left in between.

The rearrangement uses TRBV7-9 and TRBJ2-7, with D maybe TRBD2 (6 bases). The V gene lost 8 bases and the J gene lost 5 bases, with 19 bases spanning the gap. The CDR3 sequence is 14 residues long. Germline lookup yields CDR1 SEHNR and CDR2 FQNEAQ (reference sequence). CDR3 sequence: CASYPAEGVDEQYF. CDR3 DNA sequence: TGTGCCAGCTACCCCGCGGAGGGTGTCGACGAGCAGTACTTC.

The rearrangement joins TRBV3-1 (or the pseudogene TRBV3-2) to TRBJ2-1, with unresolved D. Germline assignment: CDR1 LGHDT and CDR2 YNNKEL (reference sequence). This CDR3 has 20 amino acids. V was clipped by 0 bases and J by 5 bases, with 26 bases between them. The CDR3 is CASSQDRLDHNPRLDNEQFF. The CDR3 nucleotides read TGTGCCAGCAGCCAAGATCGCCTAGACCACAACCCCCGCCTCGACAATGAGCAGTTCTTC.

The CDR3 region is CASSLDASGSLNTQYF. CDR3 DNA: TGCGCCAGCAGCTTGGATGCTAGCGGGAGTCTGAATACGCAGTATTTT. The rearrangement links TRBV5-1 to TRBJ2-3; TRBD2 agrees at 10 bases. CDR3 length: 16 amino acids. Losses at the gene ends were 0 bases for V and 7 bases for J; bases not matched to a gene: 8. The germline gives CDR1 SGHRS, CDR2 YFSETQ.

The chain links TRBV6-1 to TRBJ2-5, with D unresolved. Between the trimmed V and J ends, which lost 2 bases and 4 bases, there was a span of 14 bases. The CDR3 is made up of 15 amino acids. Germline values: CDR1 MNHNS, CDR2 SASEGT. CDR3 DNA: TGTGCCAGCAGTGAACGGGTAGGCCACGCAGAGACCCAGTACTTC. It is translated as CASSERVGHAETQYF.

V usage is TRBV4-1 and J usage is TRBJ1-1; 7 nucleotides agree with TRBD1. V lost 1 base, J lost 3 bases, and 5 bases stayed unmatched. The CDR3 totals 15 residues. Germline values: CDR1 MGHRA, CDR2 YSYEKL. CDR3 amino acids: CASSQGQGLDTEAFF. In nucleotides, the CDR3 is TGCGCCAGCAGCCAAGGACAGGGATTGGACACTGAAGCTTTCTTT.

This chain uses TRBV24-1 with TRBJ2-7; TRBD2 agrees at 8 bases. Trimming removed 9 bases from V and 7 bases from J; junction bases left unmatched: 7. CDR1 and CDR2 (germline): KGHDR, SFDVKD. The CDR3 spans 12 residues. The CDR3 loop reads CATSGGPGEQYF. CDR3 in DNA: TGTGCCACCTCGGGAGGGCCGGGGGAGCAGTACTTC.

CDR3 in DNA: TGTGCCAGCAGCGTAGGACAGGACTCTGGAAACACCATATATTTT. This codes for CASSVGQDSGNTIYF. The chain employs TRBV9 and TRBJ1-3; D is possibly TRBD1 (6 bases). Germline assignment: CDR1 SGDLS and CDR2 YYNGEE. There are 15 residues in the CDR3. Trimming shortened V by 0 bases and J by 0 bases, and 7 bases separated the two germline ends. Based on the CDR3 plus reference TRBV9 and TRBJ1-3, the full variable domain is DSGVTQTPKHLITATGQRVTLRCSPRSGDLSVYWYQQSLDQGLQFLIQYYNGEERAKGNILERFSAQQFPDLHSELNLSSLELGDSALYFCASSVGQDSGNTIYFGEGSWLTVV.

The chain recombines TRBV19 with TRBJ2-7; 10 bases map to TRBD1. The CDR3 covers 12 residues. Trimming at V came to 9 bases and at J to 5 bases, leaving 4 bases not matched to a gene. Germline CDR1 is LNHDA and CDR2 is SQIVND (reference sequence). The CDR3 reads CASRDRGHEQYF. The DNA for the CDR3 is TGTGCCAGCCGGGACAGGGGTCACGAGCAGTACTTC.